The T cell receptor (beta chain) described here comes from a study of patients and donors after allogeneic stem cell transplantation. CDR3 length equals 15 residues. V dropped 6 bases and J dropped 8; count of bases not matched to a gene: 12. This clonotype was observed a handful of times. Via MiXCR, TCRdb re-called the RT-PCR reads, giving one row per CDR3 protein. The sample consists of roughly 960,000 distinct CDR3 sequences, approximately 19% of them appearing once. The TCR originated in a human donor who was either an allogeneic HSCT recipient or a stem cell or donor lymphocyte infusion donor (not recorded which). It is not recorded whose cells these are; they may come from a transplant donor. The V and J genes are TRBV12-3 or TRBV12-4 and TRBJ2-1, with 8 bases lining up with TRBD2. The sample consisted of blood, either unsorted or a sorted T cell fraction (not recorded which). CDR3 sequence reads: CASRKRGPALDEQFF. In DNA form, the CDR3 reads TGTGCCAGCAGGAAGCGGGGGCCCGCGTTGGATGAGCAGTTCTTC.